This TCR beta chain was sequenced during a study of spatial heterogeneity in lung cancer. Study background: More beta-chain than alpha-chain sequences were consistently detected. As counted in raw reads, each unique TCR and UMI combination appeared more than ten times on average. Study-wide results and caveats: Mutation counts in tumors were tracked by counts of expanded intratumoral alpha and beta TCRs.

The table lists this clonotype with many counts. What it binds is not known. A library made for alpha chains picked up this beta chain off target, so its size means little. V lost 3 bases and J lost 9, with 18 bases in between. The CDR3 is 15 amino acids. Germline V CDR1 and CDR2: MDHEN, SYDVKM. TCRdb reprocessed the 5' RACE reads with MiXCR, giving one entry per CDR3 protein. The sample comprises around 7,500 distinct CDR3 sequences, roughly 14% of which are singletons, and roughly 8% rests with the top ten. Documented time point: sample taken at primary tumor resection. The cohort: some 70 early-stage, untreated non-small cell lung cancer patients. Whole RNA, isolated from tumor, nontumor lung or frozen PBMC, was sequenced without prior sorting.

The sequencing here drew on lung tumor tissue, taken at surgery. The sequence derives from a male donor with early-stage non-small cell lung cancer. The rearrangement joins TRBV28 to TRBJ2-1; a possible D gene is TRBD1 (7 bases). The CDR3 DNA reads TGTGCCAGCAGTTTTTTAGGGGGCGGGGCTGGTGAGCAGTTCTTC. This gives the protein CASSFLGGGAGEQFF. Together with reference TRBV28 and TRBJ2-1, the CDR3 gives the full variable domain: DVKVTQSSRYLVKRTGEKVFLECVQDMDHENMFWYRQDPGLGLRLIYFSYDVKMKEKGDIPEGYSVSREKKERFSLILESASTNQTSMYLCASSFLGGGAGEQFFGPGTRLTVL.